What follows are 17 T cell receptor beta chains derived from one specimen sequenced in a study of radiation and T cells in renal cell carcinoma. Repertoires were generated with immunoSEQ multiplex PCR, while TCRdb's copy carries only in-frame clones and drops some. The data show about 130,000 clones, about 88% seen once. Time point of the sample: baseline pretreatment blood. Treatment meaning: 15 Gy SBRT to primary tumor, nephrectomy 4 weeks later. Sequenced here: blood, sampled from a patient whose treatment included radiotherapy and nephrectomy. The receptors were gathered from a woman in her 50s with renal cell carcinoma.

This sequence joins TRBV6-1 and TRBJ1-3; D is ambiguous. With 3 bases removed from V and 2 bases from J, the gap between germline ends came to 8 bases. CDR3 length equals 14 residues. CDR1 is MNHNS and CDR2 is SASEGT in the germline V gene. The CDR3, as DNA: TGTGCCAGCAGTGATTCATTGGCTGGAAACACCATATATTTT. It yields the protein CASSDSLAGNTIYF.

The rearrangement uses TRBV7-3 and TRBJ2-5, with 11 bases matching TRBD2. Trimming at V came to 1 base and at J to 5 bases, leaving 9 bases not matched to a gene. This CDR3 has 17 amino acids. Germline CDR1 is SGHTA and CDR2 is FQGTGA. The CDR3 coding sequence is TGTGCCAGCAGCTTAAGTGGGCTAGCGGGGGGTGAGGAGACCCAGTACTTC. Protein product: CASSLSGLAGGEETQYF. The full variable domain, rest sourced from reference TRBV7-3 and TRBJ2-5, is GAGVSQTPSNKVTEKGKYVELRCDPISGHTALYWYRQSLGQGPEFLIYFQGTGAADDSGLPNDRFFAVRPEGSVSTLKIQRTERGDSAVYLCASSLSGLAGGEETQYFGPGTRLLVL.

The chain couples TRBV14 to TRBJ1-1; D call uncertain. The V gene lost 4 bases and the J gene lost 11 bases, with 11 bases spanning the gap. The CDR3 has 11 amino acids. Germline V gene data show CDR1 as SGHDN and CDR2 as FVKESK. CDR3 loop: CASSLGFVAFF. The CDR3 DNA reads as TGTGCCAGCAGCCTCGGGTTCGTCGCTTTCTTT.

This clone turned up a few times. For the CDR3, the DNA is TGCGCCAGCGGAACAGGGACAGGTCGCGGCTACACCTTC. Residues: CASGTGTGRGYTF. The J gene is TRBJ1-2, the V gene TRBV5-1, with TRBD1 identical over 8 bases. The CDR3 length is 13 residues. V dropped 7 bases and J dropped 8; count of bases not matched to a gene: 10. Per germline, CDR1 SGHRS and CDR2 YFSETQ.

In nucleotides, the CDR3 is TGTGCCAGCAGCTTAGGGACCAACCAGGGTGAAGCTTTCTTT. The encoded protein is CASSLGTNQGEAFF. J is TRBJ1-1 and V is TRBV11-3, with TRBD1 as a possible D gene (5 bases). Germline CDR1 reads SGHNT; CDR2 reads YENEEA. The CDR3 contains 14 residues. V was clipped by 1 base and J by 7 bases, with 13 bases between them.

The table lists this clone with a few counts. The V gene is TRBV2, the J gene TRBJ1-6; D is unclear. This CDR3 comprises 14 residues. Trimming left V 6 bases short and J 9 bases short, with 15 bases between. CDR1 SNHLY and CDR2 FYNNEI come from the germline V gene. CDR3 sequence reads: CASSPNLEGSPLHF. In nucleotides, the CDR3 is TGTGCCAGCAGCCCAAATCTTGAGGGTTCACCCCTCCACTTT.

This chain joins TRBV2 and TRBJ1-4; D uncertain. This CDR3 contains 14 residues. Germline CDR1 is SNHLY and CDR2 is FYNNEI. V lost 3 bases and J lost 6, with 11 bases in between. CDR3 bases: TGTGCCAGCAGTGATACCGGGTCCGATGAAAAACTGTTTTTT. Its translation is CASSDTGSDEKLFF. The entire variable domain, with the rest obtained from reference TRBV2 and TRBJ1-4, is as follows: EPEVTQTPSHQVTQMGQEVILRCVPISNHLYFYWYRQILGQKVEFLVSFYNNEISEKSEIFDDQFSVERPDGSNFTLKIRSTKLEDSAMYFCASSDTGSDEKLFFGSGTQLSVL.

V and J are TRBV18 and TRBJ2-5; possible D gene TRBD1, 5 bases. This CDR3 has 14 amino acids. The V and J ends lost 0 bases and 3 bases respectively, with 8 bases between them. Germline V lookup: CDR1 KGHSH, CDR2 LQKENI. Written as DNA, the CDR3 is TGTGCCAGCTCACCACCGGTGACAGAAGAGACCCAGTACTTC. Translating gives CASSPPVTEETQYF.

The chain uses TRBV2 and TRBJ2-2; the D gene is possibly TRBD2 (6 bases). The CDR3 covers 15 residues. V lost 3 bases and J 3 bases, leaving 11 bases between the germline ends. Germline V CDR1 and CDR2: SNHLY, FYNNEI. This chain's CDR3 is CASSEASAYTGELFF. The CDR3 coding sequence is TGTGCCAGCAGTGAGGCTAGCGCGTACACCGGGGAGCTGTTTTTT. Full variable domain (missing parts from reference TRBV2 and TRBJ2-2): EPEVTQTPSHQVTQMGQEVILRCVPISNHLYFYWYRQILGQKVEFLVSFYNNEISEKSEIFDDQFSVERPDGSNFTLKIRSTKLEDSAMYFCASSEASAYTGELFFGEGSRLTVL.

Points on this clone: One junction end does not reproduce the germline sequence, and a read error may be involved. The rearrangement joins TRBV11-2 to TRBJ2-1; 12 bases are a match to TRBD2. Looked up from germline, CDR1 is SGHAT and CDR2 is FQNNGV. This CDR3 region has 17 residues. This CDR3 reads CASSQELAGGPYNEQFF. The CDR3 DNA reads TGCGCCAGCAGCCAAGAGCTAGCGGGGGGGCCTTACAATGAGCAGTTCTTC.

On this clone itself: The germline gene is not matched at one end of the junction; a read error may be the cause. This rearrangement joins TRBV7-7 to TRBJ2-5, with 10 bases identical to TRBD2. The CDR3 covers 15 residues. The germline CDR1 and CDR2 sequences are SSHAT and FNYEAQ (reference sequence). This CDR3 reads CASSWGLAQSETQYF. DNA of the CDR3: TGTGCTAGCAGCTGGGGACTAGCGCAGTCAGAGACCCAGTACTTC.

DNA for the CDR3: TGTGCCAGCAACAACCCCACTAGCTTTGGTGAGCAGTTCTTC. Amino acid sequence: CASNNPTSFGEQFF. V and J are TRBV7-9 and TRBJ2-1, with D perhaps TRBD2 (6 bases). CDR1 and CDR2 (germline): SEHNR, FQNEAQ (reference sequence). The CDR3 contains 14 residues. V was clipped by 7 bases and J by 9 bases, with 19 bases between them.

In its sample, this clone was seen once. This chain links TRBV6-5 with TRBJ1-1; a possible D gene is TRBD1 (6 bases). This CDR3 region has 15 residues. V was pared by 2 bases and J by 7 bases, with 17 bases between. Per the germline V gene, CDR1 is MNHEY and CDR2 is SVGAGI. CDR3 loop: CASSYNTGWGGEAFF. CDR3 nucleotides: TGTGCCAGCAGTTACAATACAGGGTGGGGCGGTGAAGCTTTCTTT.

V usage is TRBV6-4 and J usage is TRBJ2-1; TRBD2 matches at 9 bases. Germline lookup yields CDR1 MRHNA and CDR2 SNTAGT. Germline trimming cut 2 bases from V and 2 bases from J; bases unmatched to any gene: 4. The CDR3 covers 16 residues. DNA for the CDR3: TGTGCCAGCAGTGACGGGCTAGCGGGGCCCTACAATGAGCAGTTCTTC. It yields the protein CASSDGLAGPYNEQFF.

The chain links TRBV18 to TRBJ1-1; 7 positions match TRBD1. The ends lost 4 bases at V and 1 base at J; junction bases unmatched: 3. Germline V lookup: CDR1 KGHSH, CDR2 LQKENI. This CDR3 has 14 residues. The CDR3 here is CASSQGAGNTEAFF. In DNA, the CDR3 is TGTGCCAGCTCACAGGGGGCGGGGAACACTGAAGCTTTCTTT.

The V and J genes are TRBV9 and TRBJ2-1; TRBD1 agrees at 7 bases. Looked up from germline, CDR1 is SGDLS and CDR2 is YYNGEE. J lost 1 base, V lost 0 bases, and 4 bases had no gene match. The CDR3 covers 16 residues. The CDR3, as DNA: TGTGCCAGCAGCGTAGCGTACAGGGGATCCTACAATGAGCAGTTCTTC. Residues: CASSVAYRGSYNEQFF. Full variable domain (missing parts from reference TRBV9 and TRBJ2-1): DSGVTQTPKHLITATGQRVTLRCSPRSGDLSVYWYQQSLDQGLQFLIQYYNGEERAKGNILERFSAQQFPDLHSELNLSSLELGDSALYFCASSVAYRGSYNEQFFGPGTRLTVL.

The V gene is TRBV9, the J gene TRBJ2-5; D is perhaps TRBD1 or TRBD2 (5 bases each). The V end lost 0 bases, the J end lost 0 bases, and 12 bases lay between the germline ends. Germline V CDR1 and CDR2: SGDLS, YYNGEE. This CDR3 spans 16 amino acids. CDR3 DNA: TGTGCCAGCAGCGTAGCTAGATGGGGGAACCAAGAGACCCAGTACTTC. Translation: CASSVARWGNQETQYF.